What follows are 30 T cell receptor beta chains derived from one specimen sequenced in a study of control samples from healthy donors and cancer patients. The repertoire was sequenced with immunoSEQ multiplex PCR; TCRdb's copy has only in-frame clones and lacks some. The sample has under 85,000 clones, 94% seen once. Sequenced material: blood. The receptors shown here come from a woman between 35 and 50 years old in good health.

The chain uses TRBV5-5 and TRBJ2-7; D is perhaps TRBD1 (6 bases). Deletions cut 6 bases from V and 5 bases from J, with 15 bases between. Per germline, CDR1 SGHKS and CDR2 YYEKEE (reference sequence). This CDR3 contains 13 residues. The CDR3 region is CASIRLGGDEQYF. CDR3 in DNA: TGTGCCAGCATTCGCCTAGGGGGAGACGAGCAGTACTTC.

The chain couples TRBV4-1 to TRBJ2-7; tentatively, D is TRBD2 (7 bases). V lost 1 base, J lost 7 bases, and 17 bases lay in between. The germline V gene has CDR1 MGHRA and CDR2 YSYEKL. This CDR3 has 15 amino acids. This CDR3 is CASSQVLRGAGEQYF. DNA for the CDR3: TGCGCCAGCAGCCAAGTATTACGGGGGGCGGGGGAGCAGTACTTC.

The chain joins TRBV9 to TRBJ2-2, with TRBD2 matching over 8 bases. The CDR3 is 17 amino acids. Losses at the gene ends were 4 bases for V and 4 bases for J; bases not matched to a gene: 12. Germline-derived CDR1 and CDR2 are SGDLS and YYNGEE. The CDR3 spells CASSQLRTSWGTGELFF. The CDR3 nucleotides read TGTGCCAGCAGCCAACTTCGGACTAGCTGGGGCACCGGGGAGCTGTTTTTT.

The chain links TRBV28 to TRBJ1-1; unclear D gene. Per the germline V gene, CDR1 is MDHEN and CDR2 is SYDVKM. The CDR3 sequence is 15 residues long. Trimming shortened V by 6 bases and J by 3 bases, and 17 bases separated the two germline ends. CDR3 residues: CASSTAGLTYTEAFF. For the CDR3, the DNA is TGTGCCAGCAGCACCGCGGGCTTAACCTACACTGAAGCTTTCTTT. The whole variable domain, filled in from reference TRBV28 and TRBJ1-1, reads DVKVTQSSRYLVKRTGEKVFLECVQDMDHENMFWYRQDPGLGLRLIYFSYDVKMKEKGDIPEGYSVSREKKERFSLILESASTNQTSMYLCASSTAGLTYTEAFFGQGTRLTVV.

V gene TRBV29-1 combines with J gene TRBJ2-6, with a tentative D call TRBD2 (6 bases). Trimming took off 7 bases at V and 0 bases at J, with 13 bases between the two ends. CDR1 is SQVTM and CDR2 is ANQGSEA in the germline V gene. This CDR3 comprises 15 residues. CDR3 bases: TGCAGCGCCCAAACGGGAGCCTCTGGGGCCAACGTCCTGACTTTC. This sequence encodes CSAQTGASGANVLTF. Full variable domain (outside the CDR3, taken from reference TRBV29-1 and TRBJ2-6): SAVISQKPSRDICQRGTSLTIQCQVDSQVTMMFWYRQQPGQSLTLIATANQGSEATYESGFVIDKFPISRPNLTFSTLTVSNMSPEDSSIYLCSAQTGASGANVLTFGAGSRLTVL.

The CDR3, as DNA: TGTGCCAGCAGTTACTCAACGACAGACTCTGGAAACACCATATATTTT. This gives the protein CASSYSTTDSGNTIYF. This chain joins TRBV6-5 and TRBJ1-3; the D gene is possibly TRBD1 (5 bases). Trimming left V 0 bases short and J 0 bases short, with 9 bases between. This CDR3 spans 16 amino acids. From germline, CDR1 is MNHEY and CDR2 SVGAGI.

In its sample, this clone was seen once. The chain links TRBV19 to TRBJ2-1, with a weak D call TRBD2 (6 bases). This CDR3 spans 16 amino acids. The germline gives CDR1 LNHDA, CDR2 SQIVND (reference sequence). V lost 3 bases to trimming and J lost 3 bases, with 15 bases between them. CDR3 in DNA: TGTGCCAGTAGTATTTCAAGCGGGCCAGTCTACAATGAGCAGTTCTTC. Protein: CASSISSGPVYNEQFF.

The genes are TRBV5-1 and TRBJ2-5; the D call may be TRBD1 or TRBD2 (6 bases each). V was shortened by 4 bases and J by 5 bases, with 18 bases between the two germline ends. CDR1 SGHRS and CDR2 YFSETQ come from the germline V gene. The CDR3 runs 15 residues. The CDR3 nucleotides read TGCGCCAGCAGCGCTGTCGAGGGGGGCGCGGAGACCCAGTACTTC. As protein: CASSAVEGGAETQYF.

V is TRBV6-1 and J is TRBJ1-1; D not certain. The CDR3 runs to 16 residues. V was cut by 2 bases and J by 1 base, with 14 bases left in between. Germline-derived CDR1 and CDR2 are MNHNS and SASEGT. CDR3 in amino acids: CASSELPLDANTEAFF. For the CDR3, the DNA is TGTGCCAGCAGTGAACTCCCACTGGACGCGAACACTGAAGCTTTCTTT.

The gene calls are TRBV11-3 and TRBJ2-1; 10 positions match TRBD1. Losses at the gene ends were 4 bases for V and 10 bases for J; bases not matched to a gene: 7. CDR3 size: 14 residues. CDR1 and CDR2 from the germline V gene are SGHNT and YENEEA. CDR3 nucleotides: TGTGCCAGCAGCTCCGGGACAGGGGCCGGGGAGCAGTTCTTC. Translation: CASSSGTGAGEQFF.

The chain recombines TRBV19 with TRBJ1-1; a weak D match, TRBD1 (5 bases). This CDR3 contains 13 residues. Germline V gives CDR1 LNHDA, CDR2 SQIVND (reference sequence). Trimming pared 6 bases from V and 3 bases from J, leaving 11 bases between. CDR3 region: CASRLQADTEAFF. CDR3 nucleotide sequence: TGTGCCAGTAGATTACAGGCGGACACTGAAGCTTTCTTT.

The chain is built from TRBV6-5 and TRBJ2-7, with no clear D. Germline CDR1 reads MNHEY; CDR2 reads SVGAGI. Trimming left V 0 bases short and J 3 bases short, with 15 bases between. The CDR3 runs 16 residues. In nucleotides, the CDR3 is TGTGCCAGCAGTTACTCCCGTGACACGTTAGTCTACGAGCAGTACTTC. Residues: CASSYSRDTLVYEQYF.

This clone has just one count. This chain uses TRBV27 with TRBJ2-7; D perhaps matches TRBD2 (6 bases). V was clipped by 5 bases and J by 0 bases, with 14 bases between them. Per the germline V gene, CDR1 is MNHEY and CDR2 is SMNVEV (reference sequence). CDR3 length equals 15 residues. The CDR3 is CASSAEGVPSYEQYF. In DNA form, the CDR3 reads TGTGCCAGCAGTGCGGAGGGCGTACCCTCCTACGAGCAGTACTTC.

The J gene is TRBJ2-1, the V gene TRBV5-6, with a weak D call TRBD2 (6 bases). With 6 bases removed from V and 10 bases from J, the gap between germline ends came to 17 bases. Germline CDR1 reads SGHDT; CDR2 reads YYEEEE. The CDR3 has 13 amino acids. DNA for the CDR3: TGTGCCAGCAACTCCCGGGTGGGGGGAGAGCAGTTCTTC. As protein: CASNSRVGGEQFF. The whole variable domain, filled in from reference TRBV5-6 and TRBJ2-1, reads DAGVTQSPTHLIKTRGQQVTLRCSPKSGHDTVSWYQQALGQGPQFIFQYYEEEERQRGNFPDRFSGHQFPNYSSELNVNALLLGDSALYLCASNSRVGGEQFFGPGTRLTVL.

The chain links TRBV7-3 to TRBJ1-2, with 8 bases lining up with TRBD1. The junction had 6 bases not matched to a gene; V was cut back by 5 bases and J by 7 bases. Germline assignment: CDR1 SGHTA and CDR2 FQGTGA. The CDR3 sequence is 13 residues long. The CDR3 sequence: CASSKGQGLGYTF. Written as DNA, the CDR3 is TGTGCCAGCAGCAAAGGACAGGGTCTTGGCTACACCTTC. The variable domain in full, completed from reference TRBV7-3 and TRBJ1-2, reads GAGVSQTPSNKVTEKGKYVELRCDPISGHTALYWYRQSLGQGPEFLIYFQGTGAADDSGLPNDRFFAVRPEGSVSTLKIQRTERGDSAVYLCASSKGQGLGYTFGSGTRLTVV.

The CDR3 loop reads CASSFTGQMYEQYF. The CDR3 bases are TGTGCCAGCAGTTTCACCGGACAGATGTACGAGCAGTACTTC. The chain recombines TRBV27 with TRBJ2-7; possible D gene TRBD1, 6 bases. Trimming removed 3 bases at V and 4 bases at J, with 13 bases between. The CDR3 totals 14 residues. Germline CDR1 reads MNHEY; CDR2 reads SMNVEV (reference sequence).

J is TRBJ1-5 and V is TRBV6-2 or TRBV6-3, with D hard to call. Looked up from germline, CDR1 is MNHEY and CDR2 is SVGEGT. V lost 6 bases to trimming and J lost 0 bases, with 9 bases between them. There are 14 residues in the CDR3. CDR3 coding DNA: TGTGCCAGCAGCCTCGCAGCTAGCAATCAGCCCCAGCATTTT. Its protein product is CASSLAASNQPQHF.

A remark on this clone: A read error may account for a junction end that differs from germline. The rearrangement uses TRBV7-3 and TRBJ1-2; 9 positions agree with TRBD1. The CDR3 totals 13 residues. Germline V CDR1 and CDR2: SGHTA, FQGTGA. DNA of the CDR3: TGTGCCAGCAGCGCCGAGGGGACAGGGTGGAAATCCTTC. Amino acid sequence: CASSAEGTGWKSF. Full variable domain (outside the CDR3, taken from reference TRBV7-3 and TRBJ1-2): GAGVSQTPSNKVTEKGKYVELRCDPISGHTALYWYRQSLGQGPEFLIYFQGTGAADDSGLPNDRFFAVRPEGSVSTLKIQRTERGDSAVYLCASSAEGTGWKSFGSGTRLTVV.

The chain couples TRBV6-6 to TRBJ1-4; D call uncertain. Germline CDR1 MNHNY, CDR2 SVGAGI (reference sequence). V lost 2 bases, J lost 8 bases, and 12 bases lay in between. The CDR3 totals 14 residues. The CDR3 loop is CASSYTVASEKLFF. The DNA for the CDR3 is TGTGCCAGCAGTTACACAGTCGCGTCGGAAAAACTGTTTTTT.

The rearrangement joins TRBV5-6 to TRBJ2-7; unclear D gene. Trimming removed 4 bases at V and 3 bases at J, with 8 bases between. Germline CDR1 SGHDT, CDR2 YYEEEE. The CDR3 covers 12 residues. The CDR3 DNA reads as TGTGCCAGCAGCGGACCGCGCTACGAGCAGTACTTC. Translated: CASSGPRYEQYF.

The chain joins TRBV29-1 to TRBJ2-1; D is possibly TRBD1 or TRBD2 (6 bases each). Between the trimmed V and J ends, which lost 4 bases and 6 bases, there was a span of 16 bases. The CDR3 totals 14 residues. Per the germline V gene, CDR1 is SQVTM and CDR2 is ANQGSEA. The CDR3 region is CSVGGGFGTNEQFF. CDR3 nucleotide sequence: TGCAGCGTTGGAGGGGGGTTTGGGACCAATGAGCAGTTCTTC.

This chain joins TRBV2 and TRBJ1-1; D unresolved. Trimming took 5 bases from V and 3 from J, leaving 4 bases between them. CDR1 SNHLY and CDR2 FYNNEI come from the germline V gene. This CDR3 has 11 amino acids. CDR3 loop: CASSTYTEAFF. CDR3 in DNA: TGTGCCAGCAGTACGTACACTGAAGCTTTCTTT. Full variable domain (rest looked up from reference TRBV2 and TRBJ1-1): EPEVTQTPSHQVTQMGQEVILRCVPISNHLYFYWYRQILGQKVEFLVSFYNNEISEKSEIFDDQFSVERPDGSNFTLKIRSTKLEDSAMYFCASSTYTEAFFGQGTRLTVV.

The CDR3 loop is CASSGTSGQNTGELFF. The CDR3 DNA sequence: TGCGCCAGCAGTGGGACTAGCGGGCAGAACACCGGGGAGCTGTTTTTT. The V call is TRBV5-1, the J call TRBJ2-2, with TRBD2 matching 12 bases. The V and J ends lost 5 bases and 1 base, in that order; junction bases with no gene match: 3. The length of the CDR3 is 16 residues. Germline lookup yields CDR1 SGHRS and CDR2 YFSETQ.

In DNA, the CDR3 is TGTGCCACCAGCAGAGAACGGAACGAGCAGTACTTC. Protein product: CATSRERNEQYF. The chain joins TRBV15 to TRBJ2-7; no definite D call. Between the trimmed V and J ends, which lost 0 bases and 5 bases, there was a span of 5 bases. The CDR3 covers 12 residues. In germline, CDR1 is LNHNV, CDR2 YYDKDF (reference sequence). Looking up the rest from reference TRBV15 and TRBJ2-7 gives the full variable domain: DAMVIQNPRYQVTQFGKPVTLSCSQTLNHNVMYWYQQKSSQAPKLLFHYYDKDFNNEADTPDNFQSRRPNTSFCFLDIRSPGLGDTAMYLCATSRERNEQYFGPGTRLTVT.

V gene TRBV6-6 combines with J gene TRBJ2-7, with a tentative D call TRBD2 (6 bases). CDR1 and CDR2 from the germline V gene are MNHNY and SVGAGI (reference sequence). Deletions cut 2 bases from V and 3 bases from J, with 8 bases between. The CDR3 sequence is 13 residues long. CDR3 sequence: CASSYPGDYEQYF. CDR3 bases: TGTGCCAGCAGTTACCCGGGAGACTACGAGCAGTACTTC.

The chain links TRBV18 to TRBJ1-1, with D possibly TRBD1 on 6 matching bases. The CDR3 consists of 14 residues. The germline V gene encodes CDR1 KGHSH and CDR2 LQKENI. V lost 3 bases and J 4 bases, leaving 12 bases between the germline ends. The CDR3 region is CASSPDSLLTEAFF. CDR3 nucleotide sequence: TGTGCCAGCTCACCGGACAGTTTACTCACTGAAGCTTTCTTT.

Comment on this clone: In the same sample, other DNA sequences code for this CDR3. The V and J genes are TRBV27 and TRBJ1-5; D gene ambiguous. The CDR3 totals 14 residues. CDR1 is MNHEY and CDR2 is SMNVEV in the germline V gene (reference sequence). Trimming took off 0 bases at V and 6 bases at J, with 9 bases between the two ends. In DNA, the CDR3 is TGTGCCAGCAGTTTATCTGCCGGAGTTCAGCCCCAGCATTTT. It yields the protein CASSLSAGVQPQHF.

This chain links TRBV5-1 with TRBJ2-2; D perhaps matches TRBD2 (7 bases). Germline V gives CDR1 SGHRS, CDR2 YFSETQ. Trimming took 6 bases from V and 3 from J, leaving 15 bases between them. The CDR3 has 15 amino acids. DNA for the CDR3: TGCGCCAGCACCCCTTTGGGGGGGCACACCGGGGAGCTGTTTTTT. Its translation is CASTPLGGHTGELFF. The full variable domain, completed using reference TRBV5-1 and TRBJ2-2, is KAGVTQTPRYLIKTRGQQVTLSCSPISGHRSVSWYQQTPGQGLQFLFEYFSETQRNKGNFPGRFSGRQFSNSRSEMNVSTLELGDSALYLCASTPLGGHTGELFFGEGSRLTVL.

The chain couples TRBV28 to TRBJ2-7; D perhaps matches TRBD1 (6 bases). Trimming cost V 7 bases and J 3 bases, with 16 bases left between them. CDR1 MDHEN and CDR2 SYDVKM come from the germline V gene. This CDR3 is built from 14 residues. The DNA of the CDR3 is TGTGCCAGCAACGTCAGGGGCCCACACTACGAGCAGTACTTC. Translation: CASNVRGPHYEQYF.

The gene calls are TRBV10-3 and TRBJ1-2; perhaps TRBD1 as D (5 bases). The CDR3 length is 11 residues. The ends were cut back, 8 bases at V and 7 bases at J, with 11 bases in the middle. CDR1 and CDR2 (germline): ENHRY, SYGVKD. Here the CDR3 DNA reads TGTGCCATCGCCCAAAGGGGTGGCTACACCTTC. It codes for CAIAQRGGYTF.